This record concerns one T cell receptor beta chain sequence. The data are from a study of blood T cell repertoires in COVID-19. Study context: Samples of COVID-19 (acute and convalescent) were obtained from the United States, Italy and Spain. PBMCs, B-cell-depleted T cells, or T cells were the source of the cDNA or gDNA that made up the material.

How the authors handled the data: By means of reference gene primer amplification, nucleated cell counts were estimated. The repertoire was sequenced with immunoSEQ multiplex PCR; TCRdb's copy has only in-frame clones and lacks some. V, J and clone size are taken as reported in that table, and D and trimming were inferred from the DNA itself. Of roughly 250,000 clones listed, 86% were seen once; the top ten hold around a tenth. There are 15 residues in the CDR3. J gave up 4 bases and V 8 bases, and 7 bases lay outside the gene matches. Germline loops: CDR1 LNHDA, CDR2 SQIVND (reference sequence). Material for sequencing was peripheral blood. This TCR came from a man aged 35 to 55 who had recovered from COVID-19. This sequence joins TRBV19 and TRBJ2-2; TRBD1 agrees at 10 bases. The CDR3 is CASSPRQGATGELFF. The CDR3 DNA reads TGTGCCAGTTCCCCTCGACAGGGGGCCACCGGGGAGCTGTTTTTT.